The entry below gives a single T cell receptor (beta chain) sequence along with its context. Its cognate antigen has yet to be identified. No per-base quality is available; no much larger clone lies one base away. From the cysteine up to the phenylalanine, the CDR3 has a length of 13 residues. This entry keeps only the CDR3 DNA: 39 bases, framed from base 1. CDR1 and CDR2 are read off the germline V gene (reference sequence) as SGHNT and YYREEE. V has 6 bases trimmed and J has 5 bases trimmed; junction bases matching no gene number 6. Each collaborating institution followed its own protocols to collect whole blood in K2EDTA tubes. For TCRbeta analysis, collaborator samples were shipped as frozen whole blood, as isolated PBMCs, or as DNA extracted from either sample type. This record belongs to a study of blood T cell repertoires in COVID-19 (TCRdb year 2020). For the study in its entirety: Samples covering the acute and convalescent phases of COVID-19 were provided by collaborators in the United States, Italy and Spain. The prospective study material was composed of cDNA or gDNA derived from T cells, B-cell-depleted T cells, or PBMCs. The repertoires were made available in a free public database intended to serve as a resource for research on the immune response to SARS-CoV-2. The sample metadata nearly always contained a de-identified subject ID, COVID-19 status, age in years and sex. Where available, HLA class I and class II types were taken from metadata supplied by the sample provider and were not determined by assay-based typing. The samples were drawn from two sources: the first 160 participants of the ongoing ImmuneRACE study, and 1,000 to 1,500 subjects contributed by 6 global collaborators. The dataset comprised deeply sampled blood TCRbeta repertoires from subjects exposed to, actively infected with, or recovered from COVID-19. On the study overall, not on this receptor specifically: The quantity of clinical and demographic metadata differed by source and by participant and was supplied without curation.

The immunoSEQ Assay, a bias-controlled multiplex PCR, was used to amplify TCRbeta CDR3 regions from genomic DNA. Per the source publication's procedure: Nucleated cell counts per sample were estimated from amplification of reference gene primers within the assay. To quantify the absolute abundance of each unique TCRbeta CDR3 rearrangement, sequence reads were collapsed and filtered. For each sample, productive Simpson clonality was calculated as the square root of Simpson's diversity index over productive rearrangements. In TCRdb, the immuneACCESS table is reduced to in-frame sequences with V and J assigned. These tables do not hold every clone; where another copy was compared, an unresolved V gene accounts for under half, and the others remain unexplained. V, J and clone size are those of that table, while D and trimming were read from the DNA. Present in this sample are 110,000 or so clones, 75% to 90% of which were seen just once. The top ten constitute about 7.3% of the sample.

This clonotype was sampled from a woman in her thirties or forties with acute or convalescent COVID-19. The sample taken for sequencing was peripheral blood. The V and J genes are TRBV5-4 and TRBJ1-2; TRBD1 agrees with 8 junctional bases. The CDR3 protein sequence reads: CASTRDRGYGYTF. The DNA reads as follows: TGTGCCAGCACCCGAGACAGGGGATATGGCTACACCTTC.